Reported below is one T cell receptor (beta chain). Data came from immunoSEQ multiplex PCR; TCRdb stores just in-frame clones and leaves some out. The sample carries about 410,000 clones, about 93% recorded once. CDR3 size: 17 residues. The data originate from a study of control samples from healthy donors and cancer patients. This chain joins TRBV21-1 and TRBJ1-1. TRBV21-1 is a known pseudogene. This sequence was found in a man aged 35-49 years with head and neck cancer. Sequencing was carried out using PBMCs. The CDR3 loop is CASSKEIIDSRGTEAFF. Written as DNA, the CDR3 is TGTGCCAGCAGCAAAGAAATAATTGACTCCCGGGGGACTGAAGCTTTCTTT.